The 21 T cell receptor beta chains below come from one sample, sequenced in a study of blood T cell repertoires in COVID-19 (dated by TCRdb to 2018 to 2021). Library preparation used the immunoSEQ multiplex PCR assay. The immuneACCESS repertoire file appears here via TCRdb, limited to in-frame rearrangements. These files lack a portion of the clones; in checked studies, under half of the deficit traces to unresolved V genes, and the cause of the others is not known. Within this sample are 90,000 to 120,000 clones, with about two thirds of them counted one time only. The ten largest clones represent more than 1.5% of the sample. The sequenced sample consisted of peripheral blood. The receptors come from a woman between 35 and 50 years old with acute or convalescent COVID-19.

In nucleotides, the CDR3 is TGTGCCAGCTCACCACCGCGGACAGGGGAAGAAAAACTGTTTTTT. Translation gives CASSPPRTGEEKLFF. The genes are TRBV18 and TRBJ1-4; 9 bases line up with TRBD1. Trimming removed 0 bases from V and 8 bases from J; junction bases left unmatched: 4. The CDR3 runs 15 residues. The germline V gene encodes CDR1 KGHSH and CDR2 LQKENI.

The rearrangement links TRBV12-3 or TRBV12-4 to TRBJ2-3; D not resolved. V was shortened by 6 bases and J by 5 bases, with 9 bases between the two germline ends. The CDR3 spans 12 residues. In DNA form, the CDR3 reads TGTGCCAGCAGCTCTACGGGAGATACGCAGTATTTT. Amino acid sequence: CASSSTGDTQYF.

The sample holds a few counts of this clone. The chain joins TRBV6-1 to TRBJ1-2; weak D call: TRBD1 (6 bases). CDR1 and CDR2 (germline): MNHNS, SASEGT. CDR3 length equals 14 residues. The V end lost 1 base, the J end lost 6 bases, and 12 bases lay between the germline ends. Here the CDR3 reads CASSEEAGAHGYTF. In DNA form, the CDR3 reads TGTGCCAGCAGTGAAGAAGCGGGGGCGCATGGCTACACCTTC.

The chain links TRBV25-1 to TRBJ1-1; maybe TRBD1 (6 bases). CDR1 is MGHDK, CDR2 SYGVNS, per germline. With 1 base removed from V and 1 base from J, the gap between germline ends came to 13 bases. The CDR3 sequence is 16 residues long. CDR3 DNA: TGTGCCAGCAGTGAATCAGACCACAGGGAGAACACTGAAGCTTTCTTT. Its translation is CASSESDHRENTEAFF.

The rearrangement links TRBV24-1 to TRBJ2-7, with TRBD2 as a possible D gene (5 bases). Trimming stripped 6 bases from V and 4 bases from J, with 12 bases between. CDR1 KGHDR and CDR2 SFDVKD come from the germline V gene. CDR3 size: 13 residues. The CDR3, as DNA: TGTGCCACCAGTCATGGACTCAGTTACGAGCAGTACTTC. It yields the protein CATSHGLSYEQYF.

V usage is TRBV7-2 and J usage is TRBJ1-1; possibly TRBD1 for D (5 bases). Per the germline V gene, CDR1 is SGHTA and CDR2 is FQGNSA. This CDR3 is 14 amino acids long. Trimming pared 1 base from V and 5 bases from J, leaving 11 bases between. The CDR3 here is CASSLGWGGTEAFF. The CDR3 coding sequence is TGTGCCAGCAGCTTAGGGTGGGGGGGAACTGAAGCTTTCTTT.

This sequence joins TRBV5-1 and TRBJ2-5; 8 nucleotides match TRBD1. The germline CDR1 and CDR2 sequences are SGHRS and YFSETQ. The CDR3 consists of 13 residues. Trimming took 4 bases from V and 3 from J; bases not matched to a gene: 2. The CDR3 protein is CASSVTGEETQYF. The CDR3 region has the DNA TGCGCCAGCAGCGTGACAGGGGAAGAGACCCAGTACTTC.

This sequence joins TRBV5-4 and TRBJ1-1, with TRBD1 as a possible D gene (6 bases). With 3 bases removed from V and 1 base from J, the gap between germline ends came to 13 bases. CDR1 and CDR2 from the germline V gene are SGHNT and YYREEE (reference sequence). CDR3 length: 15 amino acids. DNA for the CDR3: TGTGCCAGCAGCTCCCAAACACAGGGGAACACTGAAGCTTTCTTT. It translates to CASSSQTQGNTEAFF.

This rearrangement joins TRBV6-6 to TRBJ2-1; D possibly corresponds to TRBD1 (6 bases). Germline V gives CDR1 MNHNY, CDR2 SVGAGI (reference sequence). The CDR3 runs to 18 residues. The ends were cut back, 5 bases at V and 7 bases at J, with 27 bases in the middle. DNA of the CDR3: TGTGCCAGCAGTCGGAACTCGGGTACAGGGCGAGGTAGTAATGAGCAGTTCTTC. As protein: CASSRNSGTGRGSNEQFF.

The V gene is TRBV19, the J gene TRBJ1-2, with 10 bases fitting TRBD1. The V and J ends lost 4 bases and 6 bases, in that order; junction bases with no gene match: 11. Germline-derived CDR1 and CDR2 are LNHDA and SQIVND (reference sequence). There are 16 residues in the CDR3. CDR3 bases: TGTGCCAGTAGTACACGCGGCCCCGGGACAGGGGATGGCTACACCTTC. It yields the protein CASSTRGPGTGDGYTF.

The DNA for the CDR3 is TGTGCCAGCAGCCGTATCAGTAGCGGGGGGACCTACAATGAGCAGTTCTTC. Translating it yields CASSRISSGGTYNEQFF. V is TRBV14 and J is TRBJ2-1; 10 bases map to TRBD2. From germline, CDR1 is SGHDN and CDR2 FVKESK. V gave up 4 bases and J gave up 2 bases; unmatched junction bases: 8. CDR3 size: 17 residues. The entire variable domain, with the rest obtained from reference TRBV14 and TRBJ2-1, is as follows: EAGVTQFPSHSVIEKGQTVTLRCDPISGHDNLYWYRRVMGKEIKFLLHFVKESKQDESGMPNNRFLAERTGGTYSTLKVQPAELEDSGVYFCASSRISSGGTYNEQFFGPGTRLTVL.

This clone was seen once. The V and J genes are TRBV4-3 and TRBJ2-2, with D possibly being TRBD2 (6 bases). Trimming pared 5 bases from V and 0 bases from J, leaving 16 bases between. The CDR3 is 17 residues long. Germline loops: CDR1 LGHNA, CDR2 YSLEER. The CDR3 nucleotides are TGCGCCAGCAGCTCGGGAAAAGGGACTCCGAACACCGGGGAGCTGTTTTTT. Amino acids: CASSSGKGTPNTGELFF.

J is TRBJ2-2 and V is TRBV4-3; a weak D match, TRBD2 (5 bases). The V gene lost 3 bases and the J gene lost 1 base, with 6 bases spanning the gap. CDR1 is LGHNA, CDR2 YSLEER, per germline. The CDR3 loop spans 14 amino acids. The CDR3 protein is CASSQGRNTGELFF. The CDR3 DNA reads TGCGCCAGCAGCCAGGGGAGGAACACCGGGGAGCTGTTTTTT.

The rearrangement joins TRBV7-2 to TRBJ1-2, with D uncertain. The CDR3 runs 13 residues. Deletions cut 5 bases from V and 6 bases from J, with 13 bases between. Looked up from germline, CDR1 is SGHTA and CDR2 is FQGNSA. The CDR3 sequence is CASSHIFSNGYTF. CDR3 DNA sequence: TGTGCCAGCAGCCACATCTTTAGCAATGGCTACACCTTC.

The V and J genes are TRBV6-5 and TRBJ2-7; a weak D match, TRBD1 (6 bases). The CDR3 extends over 13 amino acids. The V gene lost 2 bases and the J gene lost 1 base, with 6 bases spanning the gap. Germline assignment: CDR1 MNHEY and CDR2 SVGAGI. This CDR3 reads CASSYDRSYEQYF. The DNA of the CDR3 is TGTGCCAGCAGTTACGACAGGTCCTACGAGCAGTACTTC.

The rearrangement joins TRBV2 to TRBJ2-5, with 7 positions matching TRBD1. V dropped 3 bases and J dropped 5; count of bases not matched to a gene: 9. The CDR3 covers 15 residues. CDR1 and CDR2 from the germline V gene are SNHLY and FYNNEI. CDR3 sequence reads: CASSESVRGLETQYF. CDR3 DNA sequence: TGTGCCAGCAGTGAGAGTGTGAGGGGGCTGGAGACCCAGTACTTC. Drawing the rest from reference TRBV2 and TRBJ2-5, the complete variable domain is EPEVTQTPSHQVTQMGQEVILRCVPISNHLYFYWYRQILGQKVEFLVSFYNNEISEKSEIFDDQFSVERPDGSNFTLKIRSTKLEDSAMYFCASSESVRGLETQYFGPGTRLLVL.

The chain combines TRBV6-6 with TRBJ2-5, with a weak D call TRBD2 (5 bases). The CDR3 is 13 amino acids. The V end lost 5 bases, the J end lost 5 bases, and 12 bases lay between the germline ends. Germline V lookup: CDR1 MNHNY, CDR2 SVGAGI (reference sequence). The CDR3 coding sequence is TGTGCCAGCAGTAGCAGCGGACGGGAGACCCAGTACTTC. It codes for CASSSSGRETQYF.

This chain joins TRBV5-1 and TRBJ2-3; TRBD2 matches at 16 bases. CDR3 length: 18 residues. The V segment lost 4 bases and the J segment 6 bases; nucleotides outside the gene matches: 11. CDR1 is SGHRS, CDR2 YFSETQ, per germline. The CDR3 DNA sequence: TGCGCCAGCAGCCGGACCGGGACTAGCGGGGGGGCAGGGGATACGCAGTATTTT. Translation gives CASSRTGTSGGAGDTQYF.

The chain carries TRBV25-1 and TRBJ1-2; D possibly corresponds to TRBD1 (5 bases). Trimming took off 8 bases at V and 4 bases at J, with 17 bases between the two ends. The CDR3 contains 14 residues. Per the germline V gene, CDR1 is MGHDK and CDR2 is SYGVNS. The CDR3 protein is CASAASDNLYGYTF. The CDR3 DNA reads TGTGCCAGCGCCGCCTCGGACAACCTCTATGGCTACACCTTC.

This clone was seen a handful of times. The J gene is TRBJ2-1, the V gene TRBV11-2; 10 bases match TRBD2. CDR1 and CDR2 (germline): SGHAT, FQNNGV. The CDR3 contains 15 residues. Trimming at V came to 0 bases and at J to 9 bases, leaving 5 bases not matched to a gene. CDR3 DNA sequence: TGTGCCAGCAGCTTAGAAGCGGGGGGGCCCGCTGAGCAGTTCTTC. Amino acid sequence: CASSLEAGGPAEQFF.

This rearrangement joins TRBV30 to TRBJ1-1, with D perhaps matching TRBD1 (5 bases). Trimming took 0 bases from V and 3 from J, leaving 8 bases between them. The CDR3 is 13 amino acids. Germline CDR1 and CDR2: GTSNPN and SVGIG (reference sequence). CDR3 region: CAWSVPGYTEAFF. The CDR3 nucleotides are TGTGCCTGGAGTGTACCAGGGTACACTGAAGCTTTCTTT.